The clone carrying this T cell receptor (beta chain) was recorded at least ten times. Antigen: not known. As every portion of the isolated RNA was reverse transcribed, the sequencing read expressed TCRB transcripts. Method: immunoSEQ multiplex PCR; TCRdb's copy keeps in-frame clones and lacks some. In the table there are 130,000 to 150,000 clones, 9.2% of which are singletons. Stem cell-like memory, regulatory, central memory and naive CD4+ cells were sorted via CD45RO/CCR7/CD25/CD127/CD95/CD27. The CDR3 is 11 amino acids. Germline-derived CDR1 and CDR2 are MDHEN and SYDVKM. V lost 9 bases, J lost 8 bases, and 13 bases lay in between. This sample is part of a study of beta chain features in type 1 diabetes. For the study at large: In all, more than 90,000,000 sorted cells from all samples were analyzed. Notes on the study in general: Naive, central memory and Treg TCRB repertoires appeared more alike in patients than in healthy donors.

The receptor's source is a man aged 18-30 years in good health. Sequences were obtained from central memory CD4+ T cells from blood. The chain combines TRBV28 with TRBJ1-2; D is perhaps TRBD1 (5 bases). CDR3 residues: CASFAGRGYTF. The CDR3 DNA is TGTGCCAGTTTCGCGGGACGCGGCTACACCTTC.